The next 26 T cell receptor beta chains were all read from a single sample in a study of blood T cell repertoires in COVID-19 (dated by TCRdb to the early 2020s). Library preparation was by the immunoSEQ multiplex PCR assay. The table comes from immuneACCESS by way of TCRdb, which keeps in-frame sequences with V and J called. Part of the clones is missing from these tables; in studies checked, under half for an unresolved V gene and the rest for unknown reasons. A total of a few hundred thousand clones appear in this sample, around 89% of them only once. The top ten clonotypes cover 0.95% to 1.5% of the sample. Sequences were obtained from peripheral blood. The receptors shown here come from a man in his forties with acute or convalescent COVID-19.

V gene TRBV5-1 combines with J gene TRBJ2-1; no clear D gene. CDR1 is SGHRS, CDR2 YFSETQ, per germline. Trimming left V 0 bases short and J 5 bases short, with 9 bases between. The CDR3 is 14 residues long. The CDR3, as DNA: TGCGCCAGCAGCTTGGGGGCTCCCCACAATGAGCAGTTCTTC. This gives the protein CASSLGAPHNEQFF.

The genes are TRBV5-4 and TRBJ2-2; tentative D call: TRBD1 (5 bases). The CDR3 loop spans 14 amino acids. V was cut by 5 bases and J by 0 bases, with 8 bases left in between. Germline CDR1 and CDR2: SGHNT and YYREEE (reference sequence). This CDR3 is CASRPTANTGELFF. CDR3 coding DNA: TGTGCCAGCAGACCGACAGCGAACACCGGGGAGCTGTTTTTT.

In nucleotides, the CDR3 is TGTGCCAGCAGCCCCGACAGGGAACTGAACACTGAAGCTTTCTTT. This translates into CASSPDRELNTEAFF. The V and J genes are TRBV7-9 and TRBJ1-1, with 7 bases matching TRBD1. Germline trimming cut 5 bases from V and 0 bases from J; bases unmatched to any gene: 6. The CDR3 sequence is 15 residues long. CDR1 SEHNR and CDR2 FQNEAQ come from the germline V gene (reference sequence).

The CDR3 nucleotides read TGTGCCAGCAGCTTAGTACCTAAGCAGGCGCGCTACGAGCAGTACTTC. Protein product: CASSLVPKQARYEQYF. The chain carries TRBV11-2 and TRBJ2-7; the D is unclear. Trimming stripped 1 base from V and 3 bases from J, with 16 bases between. This CDR3 comprises 16 residues. Germline CDR1 reads SGHAT; CDR2 reads FQNNGV.

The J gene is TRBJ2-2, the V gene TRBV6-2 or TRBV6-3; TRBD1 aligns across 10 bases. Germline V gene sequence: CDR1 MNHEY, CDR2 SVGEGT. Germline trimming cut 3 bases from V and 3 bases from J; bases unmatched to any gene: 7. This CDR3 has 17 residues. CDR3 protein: CASSYNRDRGYTGELFF. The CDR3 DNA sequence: TGTGCCAGCAGTTATAATCGGGACAGGGGATACACCGGGGAGCTGTTTTTT.

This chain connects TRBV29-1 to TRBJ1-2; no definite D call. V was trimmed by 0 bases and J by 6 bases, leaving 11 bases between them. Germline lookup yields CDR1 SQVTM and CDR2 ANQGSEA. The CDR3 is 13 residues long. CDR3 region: CSVEDPRANGYTF. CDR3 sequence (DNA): TGCAGCGTTGAAGATCCGAGAGCCAATGGCTACACCTTC.

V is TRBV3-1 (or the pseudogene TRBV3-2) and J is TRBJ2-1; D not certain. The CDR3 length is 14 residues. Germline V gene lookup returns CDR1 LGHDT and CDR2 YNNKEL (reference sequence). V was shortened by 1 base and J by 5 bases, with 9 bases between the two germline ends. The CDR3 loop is CASSQVTANNEQFF. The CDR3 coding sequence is TGTGCCAGCAGCCAAGTAACAGCTAACAATGAGCAGTTCTTC.

The CDR3 DNA is TGTGCCAGCAGCTTATATGGACAGGGGACGAACACTGAAGCTTTCTTT. Protein product: CASSLYGQGTNTEAFF. V usage is TRBV7-2 and J usage is TRBJ1-1, with 9 bases aligning to TRBD1. The CDR3 is made up of 16 amino acids. Germline loops: CDR1 SGHTA, CDR2 FQGNSA. Trimming removed 2 bases from V and 1 base from J; junction bases left unmatched: 5.

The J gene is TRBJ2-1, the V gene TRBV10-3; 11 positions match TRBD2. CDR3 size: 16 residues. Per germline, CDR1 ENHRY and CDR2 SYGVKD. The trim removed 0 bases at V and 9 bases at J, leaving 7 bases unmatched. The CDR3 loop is CAISESGVAGGLEQFF. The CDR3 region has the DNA TGTGCCATCAGTGAGTCGGGGGTAGCGGGGGGGCTTGAGCAGTTCTTC.

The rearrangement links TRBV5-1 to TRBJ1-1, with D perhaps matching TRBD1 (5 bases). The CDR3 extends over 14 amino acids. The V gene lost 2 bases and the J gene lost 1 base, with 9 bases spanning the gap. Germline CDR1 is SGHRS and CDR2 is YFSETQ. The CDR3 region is CASSLGHTNTEAFF. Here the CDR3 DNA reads TGCGCCAGCAGCTTAGGACACACGAACACTGAAGCTTTCTTT.

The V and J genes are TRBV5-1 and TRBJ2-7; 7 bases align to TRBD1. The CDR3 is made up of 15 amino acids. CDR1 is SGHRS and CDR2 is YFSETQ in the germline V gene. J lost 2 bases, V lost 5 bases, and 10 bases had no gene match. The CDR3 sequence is CASRSGRGRTYEQYF. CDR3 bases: TGCGCCAGCAGGTCCGGAAGGGGGCGGACCTACGAGCAGTACTTC.

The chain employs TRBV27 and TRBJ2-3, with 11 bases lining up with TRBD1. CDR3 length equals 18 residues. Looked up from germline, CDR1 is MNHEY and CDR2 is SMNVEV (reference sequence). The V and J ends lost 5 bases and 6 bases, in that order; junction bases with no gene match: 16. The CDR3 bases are TGTGCCAGCAGTCTCAGCCCGGGACAGGGGGTTTTTGGGGATACGCAGTATTTT. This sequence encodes CASSLSPGQGVFGDTQYF.

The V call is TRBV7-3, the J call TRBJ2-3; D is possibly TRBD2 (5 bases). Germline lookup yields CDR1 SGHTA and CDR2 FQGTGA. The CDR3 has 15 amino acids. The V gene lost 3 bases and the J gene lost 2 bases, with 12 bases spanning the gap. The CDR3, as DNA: TGTGCCAGCAGCTTTCGTGCTAGCCCCACAGATACGCAGTATTTT. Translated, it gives CASSFRASPTDTQYF.

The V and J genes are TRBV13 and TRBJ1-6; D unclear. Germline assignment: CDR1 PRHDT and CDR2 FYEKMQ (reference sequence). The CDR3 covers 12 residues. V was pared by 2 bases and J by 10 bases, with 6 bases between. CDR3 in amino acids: CASSLTTSPLHF. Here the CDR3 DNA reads TGTGCCAGCAGCTTAACAACCTCACCCCTCCACTTT.

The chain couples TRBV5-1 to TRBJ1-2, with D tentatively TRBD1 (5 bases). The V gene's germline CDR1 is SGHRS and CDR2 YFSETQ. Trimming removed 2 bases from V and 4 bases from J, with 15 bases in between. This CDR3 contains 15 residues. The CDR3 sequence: CASSFDGGRAYGYTF. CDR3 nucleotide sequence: TGCGCCAGCAGCTTTGACGGGGGGAGGGCCTATGGCTACACCTTC. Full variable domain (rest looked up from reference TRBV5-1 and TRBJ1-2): KAGVTQTPRYLIKTRGQQVTLSCSPISGHRSVSWYQQTPGQGLQFLFEYFSETQRNKGNFPGRFSGRQFSNSRSEMNVSTLELGDSALYLCASSFDGGRAYGYTFGSGTRLTVV.

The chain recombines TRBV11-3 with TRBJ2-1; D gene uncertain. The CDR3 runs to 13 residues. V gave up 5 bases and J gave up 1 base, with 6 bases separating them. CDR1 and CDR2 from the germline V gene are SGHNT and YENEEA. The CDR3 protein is CASSPKSYNEQFF. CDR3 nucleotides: TGTGCCAGCAGCCCCAAATCCTACAATGAGCAGTTCTTC.

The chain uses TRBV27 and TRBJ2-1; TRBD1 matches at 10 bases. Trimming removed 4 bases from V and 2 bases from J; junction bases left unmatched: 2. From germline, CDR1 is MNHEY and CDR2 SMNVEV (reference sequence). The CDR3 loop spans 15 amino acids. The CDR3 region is CASSYDRGPYNEQFF. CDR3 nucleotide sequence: TGTGCCAGCAGTTATGACAGGGGGCCCTACAATGAGCAGTTCTTC.

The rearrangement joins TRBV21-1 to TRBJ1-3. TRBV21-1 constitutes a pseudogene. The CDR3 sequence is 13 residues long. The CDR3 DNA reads TGTGCCAGCAAAAAAGTCGAGCGGAACACCATATATTTT. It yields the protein CASKKVERNTIYF.

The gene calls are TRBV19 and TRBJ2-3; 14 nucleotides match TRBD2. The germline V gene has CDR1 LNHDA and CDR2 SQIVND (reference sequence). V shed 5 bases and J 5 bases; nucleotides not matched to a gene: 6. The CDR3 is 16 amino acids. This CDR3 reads CASSVGLAGEGDTQYF. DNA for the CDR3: TGTGCCAGTAGTGTGGGACTAGCGGGAGAAGGAGATACGCAGTATTTT.

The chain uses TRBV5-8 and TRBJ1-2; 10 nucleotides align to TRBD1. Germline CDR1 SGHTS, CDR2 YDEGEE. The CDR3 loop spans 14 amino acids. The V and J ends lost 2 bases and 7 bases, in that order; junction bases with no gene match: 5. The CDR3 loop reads CASSFAGQGSGYTF. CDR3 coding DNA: TGTGCCAGCAGCTTTGCGGGACAGGGGTCTGGCTACACCTTC. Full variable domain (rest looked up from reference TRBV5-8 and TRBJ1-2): EAGVTQSPTHLIKTRGQQATLRCSPISGHTSVYWYQQALGLGLQFLLWYDEGEERNRGNFPPRFSGRQFPNYSSELNVNALELEDSALYLCASSFAGQGSGYTFGSGTRLTVV.

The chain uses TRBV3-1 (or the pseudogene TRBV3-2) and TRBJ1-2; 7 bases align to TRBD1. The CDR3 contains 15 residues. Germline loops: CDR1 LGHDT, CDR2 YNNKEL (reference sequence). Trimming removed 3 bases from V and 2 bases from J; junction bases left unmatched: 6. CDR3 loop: CASSHLGQLNYGYTF. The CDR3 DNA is TGTGCCAGCAGCCACCTGGGACAGCTGAACTATGGCTACACCTTC.

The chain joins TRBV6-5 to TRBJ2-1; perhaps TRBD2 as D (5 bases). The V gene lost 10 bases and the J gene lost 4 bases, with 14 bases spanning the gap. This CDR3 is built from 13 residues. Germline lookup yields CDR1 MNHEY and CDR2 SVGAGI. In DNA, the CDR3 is TGTGCCACGTTACTTTCGGGGTACAATGAGCAGTTCTTC. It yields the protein CATLLSGYNEQFF.

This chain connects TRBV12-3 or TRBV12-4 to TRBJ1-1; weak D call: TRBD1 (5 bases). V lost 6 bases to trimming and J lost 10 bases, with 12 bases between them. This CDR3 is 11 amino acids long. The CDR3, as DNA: TGTGCCAGCAGGATCCAGGGTGGAGCTTTCTTT. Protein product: CASRIQGGAFF.

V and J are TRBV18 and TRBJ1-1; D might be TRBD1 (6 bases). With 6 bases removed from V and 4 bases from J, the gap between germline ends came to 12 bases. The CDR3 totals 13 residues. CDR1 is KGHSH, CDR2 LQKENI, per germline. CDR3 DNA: TGTGCCAGCTCCAGGGGAGGGGGCACTGAAGCTTTCTTT. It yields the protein CASSRGGGTEAFF.

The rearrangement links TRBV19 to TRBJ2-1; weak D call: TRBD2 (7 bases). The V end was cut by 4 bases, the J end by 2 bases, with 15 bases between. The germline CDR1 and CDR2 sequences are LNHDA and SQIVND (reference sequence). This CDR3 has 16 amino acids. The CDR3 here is CASSSERGGPYNEQFF. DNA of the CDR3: TGTGCCAGTAGTAGCGAGCGCGGGGGCCCCTACAATGAGCAGTTCTTC.

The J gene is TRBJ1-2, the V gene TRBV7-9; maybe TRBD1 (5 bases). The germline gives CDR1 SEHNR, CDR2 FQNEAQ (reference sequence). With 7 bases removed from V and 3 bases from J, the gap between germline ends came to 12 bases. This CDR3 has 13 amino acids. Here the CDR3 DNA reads TGTGCCAGCAATCGACCGGGGGACTATGGCTACACCTTC. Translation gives CASNRPGDYGYTF.